This TCR beta chain emerged from a study of CD4 T cells in relation to SARS-CoV-2 and coronaviruses. Per germline, CDR1 LNHDA and CDR2 SQIVND (reference sequence). V was cut by 3 bases and J by 4 bases, with 16 bases left in between. This CDR3 is 15 amino acids long. Clones were read by immunoSEQ multiplex PCR, and TCRdb kept only the in-frame ones, dropping some. The repertoire holds around 54,000 clones, about 90% seen once, with about 0.4% in the top ten. This chain links TRBV19 with TRBJ2-7; a possible D gene is TRBD2 (6 bases). The sequence came from an adult with COVID-19. The sample comprised naive CD4+ T cells from PBMCs. The subset: naive CD4+ T cells isolated by negative enrichment. In DNA, the CDR3 is TGTGCCAGTAGTATTTTAGCGGCGACCGAGTACGAGCAGTACTTC. This encodes CASSILAATEYEQYF.